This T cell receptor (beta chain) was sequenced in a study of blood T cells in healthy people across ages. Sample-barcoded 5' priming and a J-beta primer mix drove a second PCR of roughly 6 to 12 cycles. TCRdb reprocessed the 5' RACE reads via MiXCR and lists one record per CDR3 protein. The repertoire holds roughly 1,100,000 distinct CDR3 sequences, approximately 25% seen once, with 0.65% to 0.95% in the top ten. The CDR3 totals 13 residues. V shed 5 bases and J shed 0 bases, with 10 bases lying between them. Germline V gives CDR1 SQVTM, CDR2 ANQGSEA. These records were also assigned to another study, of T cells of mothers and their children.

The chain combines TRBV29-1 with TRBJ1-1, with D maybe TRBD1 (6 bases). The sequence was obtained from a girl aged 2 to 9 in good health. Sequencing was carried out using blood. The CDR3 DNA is TGCAGCGTTTCGAGGGGGATGAACACTGAAGCTTTCTTT. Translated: CSVSRGMNTEAFF.